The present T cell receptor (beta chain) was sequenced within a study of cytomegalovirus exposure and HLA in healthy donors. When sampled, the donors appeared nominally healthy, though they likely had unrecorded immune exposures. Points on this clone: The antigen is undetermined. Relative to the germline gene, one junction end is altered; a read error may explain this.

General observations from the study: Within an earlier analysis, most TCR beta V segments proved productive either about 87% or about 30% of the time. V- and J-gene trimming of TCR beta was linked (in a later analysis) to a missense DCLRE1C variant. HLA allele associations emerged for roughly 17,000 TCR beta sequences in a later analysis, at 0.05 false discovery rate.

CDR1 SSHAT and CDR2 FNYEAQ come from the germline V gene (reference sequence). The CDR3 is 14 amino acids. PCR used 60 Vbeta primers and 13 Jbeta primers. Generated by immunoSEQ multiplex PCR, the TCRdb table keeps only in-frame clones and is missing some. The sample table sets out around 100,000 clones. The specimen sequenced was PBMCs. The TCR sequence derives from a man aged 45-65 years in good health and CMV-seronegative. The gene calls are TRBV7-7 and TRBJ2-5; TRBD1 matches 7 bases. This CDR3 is CASSRTGVQETQYF. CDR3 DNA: TGTGCTAGCAGCAGAACAGGGGTACAAGAGACCCAGTACTTC.